Listed here is a single T cell receptor (beta chain). Germline lookup yields CDR1 MNHNS and CDR2 SASEGT. This CDR3 contains 14 residues. V gave up 0 bases and J gave up 5 bases; unmatched junction bases: 0. Researchers ran the PCR with 60 Vbeta and 13 Jbeta primers. Some clones are missing from TCRdb's copy, which holds only in-frame ones; the method was immunoSEQ multiplex PCR. The sample has some 89,000 clones, just over 70% seen once. These data are taken from a study of cytomegalovirus exposure and HLA in healthy donors. The sample taken for sequencing was PBMCs. The chain couples TRBV6-1 to TRBJ2-1; 8 bases match TRBD1. The sequence derives from a man aged 60 to 75 in good health and CMV-seronegative. CDR3 in DNA: TGTGCCAGCAGTGAAGCGGGACAGGACAATGAGCAGTTCTTC. Protein product: CASSEAGQDNEQFF.